The 9 T cell receptor beta chains presented below share a single source sample, sequenced in a study of T cells in Graves' hyperthyroidism and ophthalmopathy (dated by TCRdb to about 2019). Libraries came from multiplex PCR. For sequencing, an Illumina HiSeq 2000 was employed. TCR beta CDR3 regions were amplified from RNA transcripts. The first round of RT-PCR for the TCR CDR3 was performed with the HTBI primer set and the Qiagen OneStep RT-PCR kit. Starting from the raw public reads, TCRdb applied fastp trimming at Q25, assembled clones with MiXCR and retained in-frame beta chains. Each CDR3 protein gets just one entry, which takes the most common genes and DNA from the rows behind it. This sample holds fewer than 750,000 distinct CDR3 sequences; under 15% were observed only once. The leading ten clones occupy 3.5% to 4.5% of the sample. The sample taken for sequencing was blood. The receptors stem from a woman between 40 and 50 years old with Graves' ophthalmopathy.

The table lists this clonotype with many counts. This sequence joins TRBV6-2 or TRBV6-3 and TRBJ2-2, with TRBD1 as a possible D gene (5 bases). Germline CDR1 is MNHEY and CDR2 is SVGEGT. The CDR3 totals 13 residues. Deletions cut 5 bases from V and 3 bases from J, with 7 bases between. The CDR3 here is CASSPGHTGELFF. The CDR3 DNA is TGTGCCAGCAGTCCAGGGCACACCGGGGAGCTGTTTTTT.

In this sample, this clonotype turned up many times. The chain has TRBV12-3 or TRBV12-4 and TRBJ1-1, with D maybe TRBD1 (5 bases). CDR3 length: 12 amino acids. The V gene lost 8 bases and the J gene lost 11 bases, with 18 bases spanning the gap. The CDR3 nucleotides read TGTGCCAGCTCCCTAGGGGCGTTTTCCGCTTTCTTT. Residues: CASSLGAFSAFF.

This clonotype was recorded at least ten times. This chain uses TRBV28 with TRBJ2-7; D not certain. The CDR3 consists of 12 residues. CDR1 is MDHEN, CDR2 SYDVKM, per germline. Trimming shortened V by 5 bases and J by 9 bases, and 14 bases separated the two germline ends. CDR3 sequence: CASSPNSSRQYF. The CDR3 region has the DNA TGTGCCAGCAGTCCGAACTCCTCACGGCAGTACTTC.

This clonotype came up many times. The chain carries TRBV29-1 and TRBJ1-2; D is undetermined. CDR1 and CDR2 from the germline V gene are SQVTM and ANQGSEA. V was pared by 3 bases and J by 3 bases, with 8 bases between. This CDR3 is built from 12 residues. DNA for the CDR3: TGCAGCGTTGAGGTGGGATACTATGGCTACACCTTC. Its protein product is CSVEVGYYGYTF. The full variable domain, completed using reference TRBV29-1 and TRBJ1-2, is SAVISQKPSRDICQRGTSLTIQCQVDSQVTMMFWYRQQPGQSLTLIATANQGSEATYESGFVIDKFPISRPNLTFSTLTVSNMSPEDSSIYLCSVEVGYYGYTFGSGTRLTVV.

This clonotype showed up many times. The V call is TRBV6-1, the J call TRBJ2-7, with D tentatively TRBD1 (6 bases). This CDR3 contains 13 residues. Trimming cost V 1 base and J 7 bases, with 11 bases left between them. Germline CDR1 is MNHNS and CDR2 is SASEGT. This CDR3 reads CASSEVGAREQYF. The CDR3 DNA reads as TGTGCCAGCAGTGAAGTGGGGGCGAGAGAGCAGTACTTC.

This clonotype showed up many times. The chain employs TRBV20-1 and TRBJ1-1; no firm D call. Trimming shortened V by 0 bases and J by 6 bases, and 11 bases separated the two germline ends. Germline CDR1 DFQATT, CDR2 SNEGSKA (reference sequence). The CDR3 totals 13 residues. The CDR3 loop is CSARDSGNAEAFF. CDR3 sequence (DNA): TGCAGTGCTAGAGATAGTGGTAACGCTGAAGCTTTCTTT.

This clonotype came up many times. V gene TRBV20-1 combines with J gene TRBJ2-7, with TRBD2 matching over 13 bases. This CDR3 has 13 residues. CDR1 DFQATT and CDR2 SNEGSKA come from the germline V gene (reference sequence). V trimming: 5 bases; J trimming: 6 bases; junction bases outside the gene matches: 4. The CDR3 coding sequence is TGCAGTGCTGCCGGGACTAGCGGGATCGAGCAGTACTTC. Amino acid sequence: CSAAGTSGIEQYF.

This clonotype appeared many times. The V gene is TRBV5-6, the J gene TRBJ2-7, with TRBD1 matching over 12 bases. CDR1 is SGHDT and CDR2 is YYEEEE in the germline V gene. V trimming: 2 bases; J trimming: 6 bases; junction bases outside the gene matches: 3. This CDR3 region has 14 residues. The CDR3 bases are TGTGCCAGCAGCTTCGGGACAGGGGGCGGCGAGCAGTACTTC. Protein product: CASSFGTGGGEQYF.

The chain links TRBV27 to TRBJ2-5, with 11 bases that match TRBD2. This CDR3 contains 18 residues. Trimming removed 4 bases from V and 4 bases from J; junction bases left unmatched: 14. Germline V gives CDR1 MNHEY, CDR2 SMNVEV (reference sequence). The CDR3 DNA follows: TGTGCCAGCAGTTCCCGCAACCCCTTCGGACTAGCGGGAGAGACCCAGTACTTC. It codes for CASSSRNPFGLAGETQYF.